This entry is about one T cell receptor (beta chain). Some clones are missing from TCRdb's copy, which holds only in-frame ones; the method was immunoSEQ multiplex PCR. The sample lists about 67,000 clones; approximately 91% were seen once. The data originate from a study of T cell changes during pregnancy in multiple sclerosis. Germline CDR1 is SGHAT and CDR2 is FQNNGV. V gave up 6 bases and J gave up 4 bases, with 15 bases separating them. This CDR3 is built from 15 residues. This sample comprised peripheral blood, obtained in the first trimester of pregnancy. The TCR comes from a female donor with multiple sclerosis, enrolled in a pregnancy study. This chain joins TRBV11-2 and TRBJ2-2; D is perhaps TRBD2 (6 bases). The DNA for the CDR3 is TGTGCCAGCAGTGAGAGAGTGCGGGGCACCGGGGAGCTGTTTTTT. Its translation is CASSERVRGTGELFF.